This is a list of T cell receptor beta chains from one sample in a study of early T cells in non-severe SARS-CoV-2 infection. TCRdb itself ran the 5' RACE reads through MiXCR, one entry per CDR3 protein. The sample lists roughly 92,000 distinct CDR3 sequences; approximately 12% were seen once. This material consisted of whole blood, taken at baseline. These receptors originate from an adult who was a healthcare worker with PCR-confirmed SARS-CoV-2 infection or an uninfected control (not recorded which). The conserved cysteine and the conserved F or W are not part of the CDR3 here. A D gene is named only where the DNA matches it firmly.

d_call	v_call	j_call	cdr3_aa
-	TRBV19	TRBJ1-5	ASSMNRGGPQH
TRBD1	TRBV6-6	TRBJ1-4	ASRVDGQVNEKLF
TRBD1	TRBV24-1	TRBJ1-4	ATSEGQGLATNEKLF
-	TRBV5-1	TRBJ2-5	ASSLYPEREETQY
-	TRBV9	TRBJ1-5	ASSVGEINQPQH
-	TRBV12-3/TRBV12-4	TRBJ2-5	ASRVGTVNQETQY
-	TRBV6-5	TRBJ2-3	ASSSDGASTDTQY
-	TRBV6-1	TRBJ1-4	ASRHPFEKLF
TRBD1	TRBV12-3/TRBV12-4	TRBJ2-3	ATSPGVQGEDTQY
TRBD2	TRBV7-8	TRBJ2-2	ASSLSSGGERAGELF
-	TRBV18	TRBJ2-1	ASSTGNEQF
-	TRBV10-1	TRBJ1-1	ASSSVGDTEAF
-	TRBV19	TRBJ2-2	ASRRGKGTGELF
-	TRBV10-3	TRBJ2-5	AISESRARQETQY
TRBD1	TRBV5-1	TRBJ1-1	ASSSTGGNTEAF
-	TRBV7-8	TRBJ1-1	ASSRLGNTEAF
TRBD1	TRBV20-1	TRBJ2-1	SANTGAYNEQF
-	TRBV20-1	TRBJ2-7	SARPSGAAIYEQY
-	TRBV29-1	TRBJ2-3	SVRQSDTQY
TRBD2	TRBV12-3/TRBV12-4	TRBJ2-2	ASSWGLAGGPNTGELF
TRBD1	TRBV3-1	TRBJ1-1	ASSRRTGSMNTEAF
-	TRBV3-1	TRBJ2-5	ASSTGIQETQY
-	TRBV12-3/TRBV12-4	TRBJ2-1	ASSLAQF
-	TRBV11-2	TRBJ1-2	ASSLEGRSNYGYT
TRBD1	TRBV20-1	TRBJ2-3	SGEVGGYTDTQY
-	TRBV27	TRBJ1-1	ASSLQASNTEAF
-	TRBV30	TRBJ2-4	AWTTGLSLR
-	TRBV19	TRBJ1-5	ASKMLSNQPQH
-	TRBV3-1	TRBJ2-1	ASSQTFSSGEQF
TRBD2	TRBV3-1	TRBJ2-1	ASSQAGGPDEQF
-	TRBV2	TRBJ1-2	ASSERDNRGYT
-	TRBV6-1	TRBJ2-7	ASSLRDLTYEQY
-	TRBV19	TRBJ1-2	ASSKPRGLQDGGYT
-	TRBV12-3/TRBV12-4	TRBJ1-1	ASSFVLQL
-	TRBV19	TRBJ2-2	ASSTTLGAGELF
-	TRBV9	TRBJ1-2	ASSVYESVRTPGQYGYT
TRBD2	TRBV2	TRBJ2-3	ASSETLAGGPGDTQY
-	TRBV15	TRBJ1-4	ATSREVRGRHEKLF
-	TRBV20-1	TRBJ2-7	SAIGGISYEQY
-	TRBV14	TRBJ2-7	ASSQVGGPIRHEQY
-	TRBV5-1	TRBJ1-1	ASSLMRVNTEAF
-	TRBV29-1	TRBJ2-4	SVAPGQALAKNIQY
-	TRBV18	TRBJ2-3	ASSPVGGRGTDTQY
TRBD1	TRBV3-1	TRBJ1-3	ASSQGGQGGDTIY
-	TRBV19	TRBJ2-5	ASSIGGQQETQY
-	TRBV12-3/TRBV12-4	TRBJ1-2	ASSLSGDRGYT
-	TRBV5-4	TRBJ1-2	ASSLSRFYGYT
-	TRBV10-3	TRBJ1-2	AISESGIWGYT
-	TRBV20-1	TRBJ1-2	SAPDGKSGQDHYGYT